The T cell receptor beta chain described here comes from a study of PD-1 blockade in classical Hodgkin lymphoma. Study at large: Patients were treated with nivolumab at 3 mg/kg, and this was given intravenously every 2 weeks.

The V and J ends lost 0 bases and 10 bases respectively, with 12 bases between them. The length of the CDR3 is 13 residues. From germline, CDR1 is MNHEY and CDR2 SVGAGI. Documented time point: cycle 4 day 1 (C4D1), after around six weeks of nivolumab. Following autologous stem cell transplantation, relapse occurred in every patient, and exposure to brentuximab vedotin varied. This clone was observed a few times. As yet, its antigen is unknown. Study conclusions and caveats: Before treatment, complete responders showed about the same diversity as newly diagnosed patients. A significant rise in TCR diversity by C4D1 was seen for CD4+ but not CD8+ cells.

Only in-frame clones appear in the TCRdb table, and some are missing; sequencing was by immunoSEQ multiplex PCR. Of some 93,000 clones detected, around 78% appear once; the ten largest clones hold 9.4%. The clonotype was recovered from a human donor with classical Hodgkin lymphoma. V gene TRBV6-5 combines with J gene TRBJ1-2; no clear D gene. The material sequenced was peripheral blood mononuclear cells (PBMCs), taken before the fourth cycle of nivolumab. The CDR3 DNA reads as TGTGCCAGCAGTTACTCGCCTAACGTACTCTACACCTTC. As protein: CASSYSPNVLYTF.